This entry lists 21 T cell receptor beta chains sequenced from one sample in a study of shared clonotypes between healthy human individuals. Only in-frame clones appear in the TCRdb table, and some are missing; sequencing was by immunoSEQ multiplex PCR. The sample shows some 2.4 million clones, 93% of them seen only once. Sequences were obtained from naive CD4+ T cells from PBMCs. The subset denotes: CD45RA+ positively selected. Receptor source: a man between 18 and 35 years old in good health. Some clones in this sample may be carry-over from other donors' samples.

The rearrangement joins TRBV11-2 to TRBJ2-7; weak D call: TRBD1 (6 bases). V was cut by 6 bases and J by 9 bases, with 24 bases left in between. Germline values: CDR1 SGHAT, CDR2 FQNNGV. CDR3 length: 15 residues. The CDR3 loop reads CASRAIMGQQNGQYF. CDR3 in DNA: TGTGCCAGCAGGGCTATAATGGGACAACAGAACGGGCAGTACTTC.

The rearrangement uses TRBV12-5 and TRBJ2-1, with 11 bases lining up with TRBD1. V lost 4 bases, J lost 9 bases, and 5 bases stayed unmatched. Germline CDR1 LGHNT, CDR2 FRNRAP. There are 14 residues in the CDR3. The CDR3 region has the DNA TGTGCTAGTGGTTCCGGACAGGGGGCTGTTGAGCAGTTCTTC. It codes for CASGSGQGAVEQFF.

This chain joins TRBV4-3 and TRBJ2-5; D not resolved. Near its end, the DNA agrees better with TRBJ2-7, so the J call may be wrong. The length of the CDR3 is 14 residues. Looked up from germline, CDR1 is LGHNA and CDR2 is YSLEER. The CDR3 reads CASSQGGDTYEQYF. CDR3 bases: TGCGCCAGCAGCCAAGGAGGAGACACCTACGAGCAGTACTTC.

The chain links TRBV15 to TRBJ1-1; D not resolved. The CDR3 loop spans 14 amino acids. From germline, CDR1 is LNHNV and CDR2 YYDKDF (reference sequence). The V and J ends lost 3 bases and 0 bases respectively, with 8 bases between them. CDR3 in amino acids: CATSSQVLNTEAFF. The CDR3 DNA sequence: TGTGCCACCAGCAGCCAGGTTCTGAACACTGAAGCTTTCTTT.

The chain links TRBV6-1 to TRBJ2-1; 8 nucleotides match TRBD2. The CDR3 spans 19 residues. The germline V gene has CDR1 MNHNS and CDR2 SASEGT. Trimming cost V 1 base and J 2 bases; bases outside gene matches: 13. CDR3 residues: CASSEELWLAGGPYNEQFF. DNA of the CDR3: TGTGCCAGCAGTGAAGAGTTATGGCTAGCGGGCGGACCCTACAATGAGCAGTTCTTC.

The chain recombines TRBV19 with TRBJ2-7, with TRBD1 matching 10 bases. The CDR3 is 14 residues long. Per germline, CDR1 LNHDA and CDR2 SQIVND (reference sequence). V shed 5 bases, J shed 3 bases, and the junction held 4 bases outside the gene matches. CDR3: CASSPTGGFYEQYF. In DNA form, the CDR3 reads TGTGCCAGTAGTCCGACAGGGGGCTTCTACGAGCAGTACTTC.

The chain carries TRBV9 and TRBJ2-6; 10 positions match TRBD2. Trimming cost V 4 bases and J 1 base; bases outside gene matches: 14. Germline lookup yields CDR1 SGDLS and CDR2 YYNGEE. The CDR3 is 20 residues long. DNA for the CDR3: TGTGCCAGCAGCCTACTCTTGCATGGACTAGCGGAGTCTGGGGCCAACGTCCTGACTTTC. Translated: CASSLLLHGLAESGANVLTF. The whole variable domain, filled in from reference TRBV9 and TRBJ2-6, reads DSGVTQTPKHLITATGQRVTLRCSPRSGDLSVYWYQQSLDQGLQFLIQYYNGEERAKGNILERFSAQQFPDLHSELNLSSLELGDSALYFCASSLLLHGLAESGANVLTFGAGSRLTVL.

With respect to this clone: The germline gene is not matched at one end of the junction; a read error may be the cause. Other DNA sequences within the sample encode an identical CDR3. The V call is TRBV18, the J call TRBJ1-4, with TRBD1 as a possible D gene (6 bases). CDR1 is KGHSH and CDR2 is LQKENI in the germline V gene. This CDR3 comprises 15 residues. The CDR3 DNA reads as TGTGCCAGCTCGCCACCGTCGTCGGGGGCAGAAAAACTGTTTTTT. This sequence encodes CASSPPSSGAEKLFF.

The rearrangement links TRBV7-8 to TRBJ2-7; 9 bases line up with TRBD2. The CDR3 is 15 amino acids. The junction had 3 bases not matched to a gene; V was cut back by 0 bases and J by 3 bases. Germline V CDR1 and CDR2: SGHVS, FQNEAQ. CDR3 residues: CASSLAIAGVYEQYF. CDR3 coding DNA: TGTGCCAGCAGCTTAGCGATAGCGGGGGTCTACGAGCAGTACTTC.

V gene TRBV7-2 combines with J gene TRBJ1-2; D is undetermined. Germline assignment: CDR1 SGHTA and CDR2 FQGNSA. Between the trimmed V and J ends, which lost 5 bases and 0 bases, there was a span of 16 bases. The CDR3 loop spans 16 amino acids. Here the CDR3 DNA reads TGTGCCAGCAGCCCGGACCTAACGTCAGCTAACTATGGCTACACCTTC. It translates to CASSPDLTSANYGYTF. Together with reference TRBV7-2 and TRBJ1-2, the CDR3 gives the full variable domain: GAGVSQSPSNKVTEKGKDVELRCDPISGHTALYWYRQSLGQGLEFLIYFQGNSAPDKSGLPSDRFSAERTGGSVSTLTIQRTQQEDSAVYLCASSPDLTSANYGYTFGSGTRLTVV.

The gene calls are TRBV5-1 and TRBJ1-4; 7 positions match TRBD1. CDR3 length: 15 residues. Per germline, CDR1 SGHRS and CDR2 YFSETQ. With V trimmed by 2 bases and J by 8 bases, 9 bases remained unmatched. The CDR3: CASSLASGGPEKLFF. CDR3 nucleotides: TGCGCCAGCAGCTTAGCTTCAGGGGGTCCCGAAAAACTGTTTTTT.

V is TRBV5-1 and J is TRBJ1-4; 8 nucleotides match TRBD1. V shed 4 bases and J 8 bases; nucleotides not matched to a gene: 7. Germline lookup yields CDR1 SGHRS and CDR2 YFSETQ. The CDR3 runs 14 residues. In DNA, the CDR3 is TGCGCCAGCAGCCCGGACAGGGACGACGAAAAACTGTTTTTT. Protein product: CASSPDRDDEKLFF.

J is TRBJ2-3 and V is TRBV7-2; TRBD1 matches 9 bases. The germline V gene encodes CDR1 SGHTA and CDR2 FQGNSA. The CDR3 spans 18 residues. V lost 5 bases, J lost 1 base, and 13 bases stayed unmatched. The CDR3 coding sequence is TGTGCCAGCAGCGTACAGGGGGCTGCCTGGGTGGGCACAGATACGCAGTATTTT. This gives the protein CASSVQGAAWVGTDTQYF.

The chain has TRBV15 and TRBJ1-2; 7 bases align to TRBD1. Per germline, CDR1 LNHNV and CDR2 YYDKDF (reference sequence). The J segment lost 4 bases and the V segment lost 5 bases, leaving 10 bases of the junction unmatched. The CDR3 consists of 15 residues. CDR3 loop: CATSPRQGDLYGYTF. The CDR3 DNA is TGTGCCACCAGCCCCCGACAGGGAGACCTCTATGGCTACACCTTC. Full variable domain (outside the CDR3, taken from reference TRBV15 and TRBJ1-2): DAMVIQNPRYQVTQFGKPVTLSCSQTLNHNVMYWYQQKSSQAPKLLFHYYDKDFNNEADTPDNFQSRRPNTSFCFLDIRSPGLGDTAMYLCATSPRQGDLYGYTFGSGTRLTVV.

This clone has a single count. Other DNA sequences in this specimen translate into the identical CDR3. V gene TRBV5-1 combines with J gene TRBJ2-6, with a weak D call TRBD1 (5 bases). The CDR3 length is 15 residues. In germline, CDR1 is SGHRS, CDR2 YFSETQ. The ends were cut back, 0 bases at V and 4 bases at J, with 8 bases in the middle. The DNA of the CDR3 is TGCGCCAGCAGCTTGGATGGGGCCGGGGCCAACGTCCTGACTTTC. This gives the protein CASSLDGAGANVLTF.

J is TRBJ2-7 and V is TRBV10-3, with D perhaps TRBD1 (6 bases). This CDR3 contains 13 residues. Germline V lookup: CDR1 ENHRY, CDR2 SYGVKD. Trimming took 7 bases from V and 2 from J, leaving 12 bases between them. This CDR3 reads CAIKQGITYEQYF. CDR3 nucleotides: TGTGCCATCAAACAGGGTATAACCTACGAGCAGTACTTC.

V usage is TRBV29-1 and J usage is TRBJ2-2; 7 positions match TRBD1. V was clipped by 7 bases and J by 9 bases; unmatched bases: 11. The V gene's germline CDR1 is SQVTM and CDR2 ANQGSEA. This CDR3 spans 13 amino acids. As DNA, the CDR3 is TGCAGCGCCCAGGGGGACAGTCTCCGGGAGCTGTTTTTT. Translation: CSAQGDSLRELFF.

Details on this clone: The sample holds other DNA sequences that translate to the same CDR3. This chain joins TRBV7-3 and TRBJ2-3; 10 bases agree with TRBD1. V dropped 1 base and J dropped 3; count of bases not matched to a gene: 4. Looked up from germline, CDR1 is SGHTA and CDR2 is FQGTGA. CDR3 length: 16 residues. Here the CDR3 DNA reads TGTGCCAGCAGCTTAAGCCGGGACAGGGGAACAGATACGCAGTATTTT. Amino acids: CASSLSRDRGTDTQYF.

In this sample, this clone turned up a few times. The chain links TRBV6-1 to TRBJ1-5; TRBD1 might be the D (5 bases). Germline V CDR1 and CDR2: MNHNS, SASEGT. This CDR3 region has 15 residues. V was trimmed by 10 bases and J by 4 bases, leaving 20 bases between them. This CDR3 is CATHRGRDYNQPQHF. In DNA form, the CDR3 reads TGTGCCACCCACAGAGGCAGGGACTATAATCAGCCCCAGCATTTT.

The chain is built from TRBV27 and TRBJ1-2, with TRBD1 as a possible D gene (5 bases). Germline V lookup: CDR1 MNHEY, CDR2 SMNVEV (reference sequence). V was cut by 0 bases and J by 8 bases, with 16 bases left in between. The CDR3 totals 15 residues. CDR3 protein: CASSLSSRGVRGYTF. The CDR3 bases are TGTGCCAGCAGTTTATCGTCACGAGGGGTGCGGGGCTACACCTTC.

J is TRBJ2-3 and V is TRBV5-1; D is perhaps TRBD1 (7 bases). Germline V gene sequence: CDR1 SGHRS, CDR2 YFSETQ. This CDR3 has 14 amino acids. Trimming removed 5 bases from V and 6 bases from J, with 16 bases in between. The CDR3 protein is CASSSAGGKDTQYF. In DNA, the CDR3 is TGCGCCAGCAGTTCGGCAGGGGGGAAGGATACGCAGTATTTT.